This TCR beta chain was documented in a study of shared T cell receptors in the human thymus. Sequencing was performed with immunoSEQ multiplex PCR; in TCRdb, only in-frame clones are kept and a portion is missing. This table holds about 380,000 clones, around 93% found once. There are 19 residues in the CDR3. V was pared by 0 bases and J by 5 bases, with 18 bases of the junction left unmatched. Germline-derived CDR1 and CDR2 are SGHAT and FQNNGV. V usage is TRBV11-2 and J usage is TRBJ2-7; 8 nucleotides align to TRBD2. The sequence derives from a human donor. What was sequenced was thymocytes. The CDR3 reads CASSLDPKRSGSNGHEQYF. CDR3 bases: TGTGCCAGCAGCTTAGATCCGAAGAGGAGCGGGAGTAACGGCCACGAGCAGTACTTC.